This T cell receptor beta chain was sequenced during a study of blood T cell repertoires in COVID-19. In the study overall: Samples taken during acute and convalescent COVID-19 were collected in the United States, Italy and Spain. T cells, B-cell-depleted T cells, or PBMCs provided the cDNA or gDNA that served as material.

Germline V lookup: CDR1 MNHEY, CDR2 SVGAGI. The CDR3 sequence is 13 residues long. The V segment lost 2 bases and the J segment 6 bases; nucleotides outside the gene matches: 2. Study processing details: Amplification of reference gene primers was used by the study to estimate nucleated cell counts. TCRdb keeps only in-frame clones here, not all; method: immunoSEQ multiplex PCR. V, J and clone size reflect that table, while D and trimming were determined from the DNA. The sample comprises 270,000 or so clones, more than 85% of which are singletons, and about 4.6% rests with the top ten. The specimen was peripheral blood. This chain joins TRBV6-5 and TRBJ2-7; TRBD2 aligns across 9 bases. The receptor was derived from a man in his forties or fifties with acute or convalescent COVID-19. The CDR3 bases are TGTGCCAGCAGTTACCGGACTAGCGCCGAGCAGTACTTC. Translating gives CASSYRTSAEQYF.